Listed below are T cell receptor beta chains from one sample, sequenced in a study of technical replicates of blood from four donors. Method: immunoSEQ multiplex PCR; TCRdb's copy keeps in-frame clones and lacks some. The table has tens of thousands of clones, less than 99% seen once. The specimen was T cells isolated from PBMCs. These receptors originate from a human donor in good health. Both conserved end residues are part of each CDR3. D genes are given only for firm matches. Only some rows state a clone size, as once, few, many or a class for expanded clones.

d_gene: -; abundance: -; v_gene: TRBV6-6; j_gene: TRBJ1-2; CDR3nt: TGTGCCAGCAGTCCCGACAGCTCCTATGGCTACACCTTC; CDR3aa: CASSPDSSYGYTF
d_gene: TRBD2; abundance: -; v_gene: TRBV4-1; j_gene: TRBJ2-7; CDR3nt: TGCGCCAGCAGCCCCGGACTAGGGGCCTCCTACGAGCAGTACTTC; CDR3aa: CASSPGLGASYEQYF
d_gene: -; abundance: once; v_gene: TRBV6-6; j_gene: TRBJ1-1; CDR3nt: TGTGCCAGCAGTCGAACTTGGGGGACACAGGACACTGAAGCTTTCTTT; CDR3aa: CASSRTWGTQDTEAFF
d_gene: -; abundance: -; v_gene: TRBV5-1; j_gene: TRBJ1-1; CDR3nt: TGCGCCAGCAGCTTCAGTGGGCAGGGAGGCACTGAAGCTTTCTTT; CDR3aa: CASSFSGQGGTEAFF
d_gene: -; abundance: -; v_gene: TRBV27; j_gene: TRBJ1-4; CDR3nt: TGTGCCAGCAGTTTGAGGACATCGGCCCTTGAAAAACTGTTTTTT; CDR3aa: CASSLRTSALEKLFF
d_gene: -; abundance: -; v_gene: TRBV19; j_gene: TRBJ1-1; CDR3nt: TGTGCCAGTAGTATAGGGGGCGGAGAAGCTTTCTTT; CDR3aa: CASSIGGGEAFF
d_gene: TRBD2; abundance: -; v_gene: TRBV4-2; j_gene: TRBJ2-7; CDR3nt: TGTGCCAGCAGCCTGGGACTAGCGGGAGGGTACTCCTACGAGCAGTACTTC; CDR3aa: CASSLGLAGGYSYEQYF
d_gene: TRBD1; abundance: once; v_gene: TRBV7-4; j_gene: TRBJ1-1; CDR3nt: TGTGCCAGCAGCTTTGGGACAGGGGTGGGCTGCACTGAAGCTTTCTTT; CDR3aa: CASSFGTGVGCTEAFF
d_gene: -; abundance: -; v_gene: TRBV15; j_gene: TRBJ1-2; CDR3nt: TGTGCCACCAGCAGAGATCAGGGGCGCAGTATGAACTATGGCTACACCTTC; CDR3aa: CATSRDQGRSMNYGYTF
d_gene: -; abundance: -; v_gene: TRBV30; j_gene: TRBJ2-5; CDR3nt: TGTGCCTGGAGTGGGTATATGGCACAAGAGACCCAGTACTTC; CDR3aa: CAWSGYMAQETQYF
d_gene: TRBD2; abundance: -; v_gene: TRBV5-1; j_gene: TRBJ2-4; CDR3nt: TGCGCCAGCAGCATCCCTAGCGGAGGAGAGGACATTCAGTACTTC; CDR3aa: CASSIPSGGEDIQYF
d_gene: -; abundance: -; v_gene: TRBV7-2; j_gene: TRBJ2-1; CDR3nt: TGTGCCAGCAGCGAAAATAGCAATGAGCAGTTCTTC; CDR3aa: CASSENSNEQFF
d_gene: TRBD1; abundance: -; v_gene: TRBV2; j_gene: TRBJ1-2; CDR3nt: TGTGCCAGCAGTGTCCTCTCTTTTTGGGACAGTAACTATGGCTACACCTTC; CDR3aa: CASSVLSFWDSNYGYTF
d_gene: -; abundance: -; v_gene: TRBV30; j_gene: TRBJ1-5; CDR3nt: TGTGCCTGGAGTGTAGACAGAAATCAGCCCCAGCATTTT; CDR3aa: CAWSVDRNQPQHF
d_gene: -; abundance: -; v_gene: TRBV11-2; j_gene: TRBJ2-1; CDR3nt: TGTGCCAGCTCCTTCAACGGGCGGACTTACAATGAGCAGTTCTTC; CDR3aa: CASSFNGRTYNEQFF
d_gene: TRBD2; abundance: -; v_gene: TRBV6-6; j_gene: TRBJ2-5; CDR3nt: TGTGCCAGCAGCCGTAGGACTAGCGGGCACCAAGAGACCCAGTACTTC; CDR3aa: CASSRRTSGHQETQYF
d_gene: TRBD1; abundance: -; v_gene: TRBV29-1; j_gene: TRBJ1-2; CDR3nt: TGCAGCGTTGCTGGAACCGGGACAGGGTCTGGCTACACCTTC; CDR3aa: CSVAGTGTGSGYTF
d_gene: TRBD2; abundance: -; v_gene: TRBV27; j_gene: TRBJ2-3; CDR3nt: TGTGCCAGCACCCATTGGAGTATTCTTGCGGGAGGGCCTATAGATACGCAGTATTTT; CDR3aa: CASTHWSILAGGPIDTQYF
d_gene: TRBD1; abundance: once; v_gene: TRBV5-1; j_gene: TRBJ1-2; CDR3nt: TGCGCCAGCAGCCCGACAGGGGGCTCCTATGGCTACACCTTC; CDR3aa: CASSPTGGSYGYTF
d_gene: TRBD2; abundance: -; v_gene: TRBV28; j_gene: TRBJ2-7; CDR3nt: TGTGCCAGCAGTCCCCGGACTAGCGGGAGCCCCTACGAGCAGTACTTC; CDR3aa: CASSPRTSGSPYEQYF
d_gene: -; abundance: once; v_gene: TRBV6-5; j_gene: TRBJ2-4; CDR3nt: TGTGCCAGCACTGGCCCGGGGATAAACATTCAGTACTTC; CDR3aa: CASTGPGINIQYF
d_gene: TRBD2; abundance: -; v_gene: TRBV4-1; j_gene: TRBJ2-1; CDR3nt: TGCGCCAGCAGCCAAGATAAGTACCCAGCCGGGGACTACTACAATGAGCAGTTCTTC; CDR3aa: CASSQDKYPAGDYYNEQFF
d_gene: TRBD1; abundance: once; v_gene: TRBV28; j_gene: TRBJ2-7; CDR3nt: TGTGCCAGCAGTTTCCTGATTTCCCCGGGACAGGGAAACAGCTCCTACGAGCAGTACTTC; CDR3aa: CASSFLISPGQGNSSYEQYF
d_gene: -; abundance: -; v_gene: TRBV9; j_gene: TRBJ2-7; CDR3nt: TGTGCCAGCAGCGTAGTACAAACAGGTAATTCGTACGAGCAGTACTTC; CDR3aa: CASSVVQTGNSYEQYF
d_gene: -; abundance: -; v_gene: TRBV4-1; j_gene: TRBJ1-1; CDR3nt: TGCGCCAGCAGCCAAGCCCCAGGGTTTGGGGCTGAAGCTTTCTTT; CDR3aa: CASSQAPGFGAEAFF
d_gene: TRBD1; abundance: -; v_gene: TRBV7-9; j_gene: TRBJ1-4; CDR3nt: TGTGCCAGCAGCTCACCTACGGGACAGCTTAATGAAAAACTGTTTTTT; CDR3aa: CASSSPTGQLNEKLFF
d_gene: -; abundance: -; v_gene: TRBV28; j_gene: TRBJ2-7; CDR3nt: TGTGCCAGCAGTTTGCGCTACGAGCAGTACTTC; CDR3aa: CASSLRYEQYF
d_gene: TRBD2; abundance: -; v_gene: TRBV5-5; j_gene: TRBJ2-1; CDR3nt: TGTGCCAGCAGCTTGGCCTATGCGGGAGAGTTCTTC; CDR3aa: CASSLAYAGEFF
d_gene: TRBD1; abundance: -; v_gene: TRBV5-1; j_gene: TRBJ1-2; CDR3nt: TGCGCCAGCAGCTTGGAAGGAGGGGGCTATGGGTCGAACTATGGCTACACCTTC; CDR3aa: CASSLEGGGYGSNYGYTF
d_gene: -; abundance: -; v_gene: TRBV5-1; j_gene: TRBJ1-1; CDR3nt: TGCGCCAGCAGCTTGGAACTCCGGAACACTGAAGCTTTCTTT; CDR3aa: CASSLELRNTEAFF
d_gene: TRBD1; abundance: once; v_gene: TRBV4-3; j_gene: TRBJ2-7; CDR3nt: TGCGCCAGCAGCATGGACAGGGAAGGGTCCTACGAGCAGTACTTC; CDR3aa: CASSMDREGSYEQYF
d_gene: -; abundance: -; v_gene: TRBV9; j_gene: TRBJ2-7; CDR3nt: TGTGCCAGCAGCGTAGCTGCTGGAGCGGATACCTACGAGCAGTACTTC; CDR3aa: CASSVAAGADTYEQYF
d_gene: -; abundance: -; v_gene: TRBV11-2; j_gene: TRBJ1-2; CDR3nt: TGTGCCAGCAGCTCACCGAGCGGGGGATCTAACTATGGCTACACCTTC; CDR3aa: CASSSPSGGSNYGYTF
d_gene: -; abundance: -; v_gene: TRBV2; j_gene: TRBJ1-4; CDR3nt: TGTGCCAGCACCACCATCGGAAAACTGTTTTTT; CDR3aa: CASTTIGKLFF
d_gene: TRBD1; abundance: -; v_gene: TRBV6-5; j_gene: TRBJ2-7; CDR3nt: TGTGCCAGCAGTGGGCCGGGACAGGGAAGCTACGAGCAGTACTTC; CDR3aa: CASSGPGQGSYEQYF
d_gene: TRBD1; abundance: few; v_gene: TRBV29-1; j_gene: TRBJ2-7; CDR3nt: TGCAGCGTTACCCGATCGCTGACAGGGGGGTCCTACGAGCAGTACTTC; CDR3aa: CSVTRSLTGGSYEQYF
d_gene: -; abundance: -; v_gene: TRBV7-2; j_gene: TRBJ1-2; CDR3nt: TGTGCCAGCAGTCTAAACAGGATATATGGCTACACCTTC; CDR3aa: CASSLNRIYGYTF
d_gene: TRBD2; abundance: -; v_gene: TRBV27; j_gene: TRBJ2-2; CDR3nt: TGTGCCAGCAGTTTGACTAGCGGGAACACCGGGGAGCTGTTTTTT; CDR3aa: CASSLTSGNTGELFF
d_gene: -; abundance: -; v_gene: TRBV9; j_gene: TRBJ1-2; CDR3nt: TGTGCCAGCAGCCCACAGGGCTATCAATATGGCTACACCTTC; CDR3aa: CASSPQGYQYGYTF
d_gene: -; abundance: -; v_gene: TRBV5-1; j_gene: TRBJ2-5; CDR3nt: TGCGCCAGCAGCTCCCTCCGGGGGAACGTTAAGCGCGGAGAAGAGACCCAGTACTTC; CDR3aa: CASSSLRGNVKRGEETQYF
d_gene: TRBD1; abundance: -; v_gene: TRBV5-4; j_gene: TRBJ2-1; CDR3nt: TGTGCCAGCAGCTCCGTTGACAGGGGGAAGTTCTTC; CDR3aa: CASSSVDRGKFF
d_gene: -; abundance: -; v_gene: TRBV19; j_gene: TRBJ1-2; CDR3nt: -; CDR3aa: CASTSDYGYTF
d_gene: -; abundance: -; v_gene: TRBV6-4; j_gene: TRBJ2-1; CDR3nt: TGTGCCAGCAGACGGGGTCCCTCCTACAATGAGCAGTTCTTC; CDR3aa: CASRRGPSYNEQFF
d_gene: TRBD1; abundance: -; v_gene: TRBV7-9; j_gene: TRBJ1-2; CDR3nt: TGTGCCAGCAGCTCCGGGACAGTCGGTGTCAATGGCTACACCTTC; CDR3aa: CASSSGTVGVNGYTF
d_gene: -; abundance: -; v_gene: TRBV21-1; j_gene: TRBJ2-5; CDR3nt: TGTGCCAGCAGCAAACGGTGGGAGAGAGGGGAGACCCAGTACTTC; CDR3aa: CASSKRWERGETQYF
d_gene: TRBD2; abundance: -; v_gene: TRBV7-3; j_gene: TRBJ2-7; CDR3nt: TGTGCCAGCAGCCCCGGGACTAGCGGACACTACGAGCAGTACTTC; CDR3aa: CASSPGTSGHYEQYF
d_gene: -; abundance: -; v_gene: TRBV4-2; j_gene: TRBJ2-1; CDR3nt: TGTGCCAGCAGCCAAGTAGCGTACAATGAGCAGTTCTTC; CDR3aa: CASSQVAYNEQFF
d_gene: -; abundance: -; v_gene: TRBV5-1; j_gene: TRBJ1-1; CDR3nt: TGCGCCAGCAGCATAGTGACAGGGAACACTGAAGCTTTCTTT; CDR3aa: CASSIVTGNTEAFF
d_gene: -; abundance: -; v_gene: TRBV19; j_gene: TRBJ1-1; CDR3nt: TGTGCCAGTAGTATACCCTTGACAGTGAACACTGAAGCTTTCTTT; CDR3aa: CASSIPLTVNTEAFF
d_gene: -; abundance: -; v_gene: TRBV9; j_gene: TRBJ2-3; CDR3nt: TGTGCCAGCAGCCCGTGGACTACCACAGATACGCAGTATTTT; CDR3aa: CASSPWTTTDTQYF